The clone carrying this TCR beta chain has ten or more counts. Antigen: not known. A J-beta primer mix and a sample-barcoded 5' primer were used in a second PCR of about 6 to 12 cycles. A tag from a template-switch adaptor with 12 random nucleotides marked each cDNA molecule. TCRdb recomputed calls from the 5' RACE reads with MiXCR, one row per CDR3 protein. The sample holds approximately 810,000 distinct CDR3 sequences, about 30% seen once. The data are from a study of blood T cells in healthy people across ages. The study, taken as a whole, reports: When set beside aged donors, long-lived donors presented more naive CD4+ cells and higher diversity. Roughly linear declines in TCR beta diversity per million T cells occurred with age.

The total RNA that was extracted per sample amounted to at least 5.5 micrograms. The V and J ends lost 4 bases and 7 bases, in that order; junction bases with no gene match: 10. The germline V gene encodes CDR1 MNHNY and CDR2 SVGAGI (reference sequence). CDR3 length: 16 amino acids. The chain joins TRBV6-6 to TRBJ1-4; 9 nucleotides line up with TRBD1. The sequence was collected from an elderly woman in good health. The sample was blood. DNA for the CDR3: TGTGCCAGCAGTTCTCCGCCCGGGACAGGGCTTGAAAAACTGTTTTTT. This sequence encodes CASSSPPGTGLEKLFF.